These T cell receptor beta chains were read from a single sample in a study of cytomegalovirus exposure and HLA in healthy donors. TCRdb keeps only in-frame clones here, not all; method: immunoSEQ multiplex PCR. The sample yields some 100,000 clones, more than 60% seen once. The sequenced material came from PBMCs. The receptors here all came from a woman under 30 in good health and CMV-seropositive. Each CDR3 is given with its conserved first and last residue. A row's size may be missing; if present it is once, few, many or a size class.

clone_size v_call cdr3_aa
NA TRBV1 CTSGDSTGAFF
NA TRBV28 CASSKPAGGYTF
NA TRBV6-4 CASSASGQTDNQETQYF
few TRBV5-4 CASSLGGTGEAFF
NA TRBV10-3 CAISRTSGKNYNEQFF
NA TRBV28 CASSLYSGYPYEQYF
NA TRBV7-8 CASNLKRPGGQGELFF
NA TRBV7-9 CASSPRRENTGELFF
few TRBV7-3 CASSLTSMNTEAFF
NA TRBV18 CASSARTGLDTEAFF
NA TRBV2 CASSEGQVSLAGSVTQYF
NA TRBV7-2 CASSSYVTSRTGELFF
NA TRBV6-5 CASSYPGQSQHF
NA TRBV15 CATSTLVVEQFF
NA TRBV7-9 CASSSGQGERGEKLFF
once TRBV11-2 CASSRDNEQFF
NA TRBV18 CASSPRSWNTEAFF
NA TRBV7-2 CASNLEVGTDTQYF
NA TRBV9 CASSAPSSETSFGDTQYF
once TRBV7-9 CASFGGGEQFF
NA TRBV4-1 CASSSLAVQETQYF
NA TRBV11-1 CASSLASDREQFF
NA TRBV15 CATSLRGGLVVDTQYF
few TRBV2 CASSSGTSGLHQFF
NA TRBV7-2 CASSPGGPVTQYF
few TRBV29-1 CSAGTSGSNNEQFF
NA TRBV19 CASSTQGGNQPQHF
NA TRBV28 CASRSGQASLGYTF
NA TRBV9 CASSAPGQGTPTF
NA TRBV27 CASSPVGGSGNTIYF
few TRBV27 CASSFVLADTNEQFF
once TRBV11-3 CASSLGLTRDEQFF
NA TRBV28 CASSSGDRGFSGANVLTF
few TRBV6-4 CASSDTSQGIYGYTF
NA TRBV30 CAWDRDSYGYTF
NA TRBV7-9 CASSFGGTYGYTF
NA TRBV28 CASSLPGEIYGYTF
NA TRBV28 CASSPSYGYTF
NA TRBV6-1 CASSEGAGQETQYF
NA TRBV2 CASRIDRGNQPQHF
NA TRBV27 CASSLLRATNEKLFF
NA TRBV18 CASSLDSPRQFF
few TRBV19 CASSEQGAGQPQHF
NA TRBV19 CASSMDSAGRRSSYNEQFF
NA TRBV27 CASSLVTSGRGEQYF
NA TRBV9 CASSGPGYEQYF
NA TRBV11-2 CASSLGQVQETQYF
NA TRBV15 CATSRDPGYNEQFF
once TRBV27 CASRRFDRVYGYTF
NA TRBV5-4 CASSDLNHRNSGNTIYF
NA TRBV5-1 CASSLDRGEGYTF
once TRBV25-1 CASSGRGHYEQYF
NA TRBV9 CASSVEARADTQYF
few TRBV7-3 CASRDGQSHTEAFF